The 9 T cell receptor beta chains reported below all come from one sample, sequenced in a study of shared clonotypes between healthy human individuals. TCRdb keeps only in-frame clones here, not all; method: immunoSEQ multiplex PCR. This sample yields about 1 million clones, of which around 76% are seen a single time; 1.4% belongs to the top ten. Material: memory CD4+ T cells sorted from blood. Stated subset: CD45RA-negative fraction. These receptors were collected from a man between 18 and 29 years old in good health.

This chain joins TRBV6-5 and TRBJ2-5; tentatively, D is TRBD2 (6 bases). The J call is in doubt because the DNA end fits TRBJ2-7 better. Germline-derived CDR1 and CDR2 are MNHEY and SVGAGI. CDR3 length equals 14 residues. The CDR3 DNA reads TGTGCCAGCAGTTATGGCGGGAAGGATTACGAGCAGTACTTC. Translation gives CASSYGGKDYEQYF.

This chain links TRBV10-2 with TRBJ1-2; 9 bases are shared with TRBD1. Looked up from germline, CDR1 is WSHSY and CDR2 is SAAADI. V lost 2 bases to trimming and J lost 6 bases; unmatched junction nucleotides: 10. CDR3 size: 16 residues. This chain's CDR3 is CASSETPGQGIHGYTF. The CDR3 nucleotides read TGCGCCAGCAGTGAGACTCCGGGACAGGGTATTCATGGCTACACCTTC.

The rearrangement joins TRBV28 to TRBJ1-2, with D hard to call. V shed 9 bases and J shed 2 bases, with 7 bases lying between them. CDR1 and CDR2 from the germline V gene are MDHEN and SYDVKM. The CDR3 length is 11 residues. The CDR3 nucleotides are TGTGCCAGTGCAAAGAACTATGGCTACACCTTC. It yields the protein CASAKNYGYTF.

This clone was detected only a few times. The chain has TRBV6-5 and TRBJ1-2; D is unclear. The CDR3 is made up of 13 amino acids. The germline CDR1 and CDR2 sequences are MNHEY and SVGAGI. V lost 5 bases and J 6 bases, leaving 13 bases between the germline ends. This chain's CDR3 is CASSLRPENGYTF. The CDR3 nucleotides are TGTGCCAGCAGTCTTAGACCGGAGAATGGCTACACCTTC.

The count of this clone is one. The gene calls are TRBV18 and TRBJ1-4, with TRBD1 matching 8 bases. The germline gives CDR1 KGHSH, CDR2 LQKENI. The V gene end was trimmed by 3 bases and the J gene end by 8 bases; junction bases not matched to a gene: 8. There are 15 residues in the CDR3. Written as DNA, the CDR3 is TGTGCCAGCTCACCTCCAGGGGGCGTACGGGAAAAACTGTTTTTT. Its translation is CASSPPGGVREKLFF.

This clone has a single count. The chain joins TRBV29-1 to TRBJ2-5; no reliable D call. CDR1 and CDR2 (germline): SQVTM, ANQGSEA. Trimming stripped 4 bases from V and 4 bases from J, with 13 bases between. This CDR3 spans 13 amino acids. CDR3 residues: CSVVAGNGETQYF. The CDR3 DNA follows: TGCAGCGTTGTTGCCGGCAACGGAGAGACCCAGTACTTC.

J is TRBJ2-3 and V is TRBV5-4; 7 nucleotides line up with TRBD1. Germline V gene data show CDR1 as SGHNT and CDR2 as YYREEE (reference sequence). There are 15 residues in the CDR3. V lost 4 bases, J lost 3 bases, and 8 bases stayed unmatched. The CDR3 sequence: CASSEGAWGTDTQYF. In nucleotides, the CDR3 is TGTGCCAGCAGCGAGGGGGCGTGGGGGACAGATACGCAGTATTTT.

The chain uses TRBV6-5 and TRBJ2-7; D is undetermined. With 2 bases removed from V and 2 bases from J, the gap between germline ends came to 7 bases. The CDR3 has 13 amino acids. Germline V gene data show CDR1 as MNHEY and CDR2 as SVGAGI. Written as DNA, the CDR3 is TGTGCCAGCAGTTACCGGCCAGCCTACGAGCAGTACTTC. Translated, it gives CASSYRPAYEQYF.

The rearrangement uses TRBV5-1 and TRBJ2-1; TRBD2 matches at 10 bases. This CDR3 region has 15 residues. V shed 1 base, J shed 8 bases, and the junction held 6 bases outside the gene matches. The V gene's germline CDR1 is SGHRS and CDR2 YFSETQ. The CDR3 is CASSLTGTSVYEQFF. Written as DNA, the CDR3 is TGCGCCAGCAGCTTGACCGGGACTAGCGTCTATGAGCAGTTCTTC.